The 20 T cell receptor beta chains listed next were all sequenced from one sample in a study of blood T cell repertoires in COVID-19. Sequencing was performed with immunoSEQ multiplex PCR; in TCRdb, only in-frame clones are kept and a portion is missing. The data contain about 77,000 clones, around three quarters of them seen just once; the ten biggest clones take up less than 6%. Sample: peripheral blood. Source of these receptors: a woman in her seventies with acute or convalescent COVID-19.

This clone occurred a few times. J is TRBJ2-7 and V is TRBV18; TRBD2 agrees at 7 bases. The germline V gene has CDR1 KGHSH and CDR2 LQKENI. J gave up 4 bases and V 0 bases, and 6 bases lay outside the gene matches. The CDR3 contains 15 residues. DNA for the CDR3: TGTGCCAGCTCACCACCGGTAGGGAGGGCATACGAGCAGTACTTC. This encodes CASSPPVGRAYEQYF.

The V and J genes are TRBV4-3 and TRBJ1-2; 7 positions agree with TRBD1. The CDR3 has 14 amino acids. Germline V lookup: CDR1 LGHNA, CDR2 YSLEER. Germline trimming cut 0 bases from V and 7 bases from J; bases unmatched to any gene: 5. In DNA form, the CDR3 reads TGCGCCAGCAGCCAAGATCAGGGGGACTTTGGCTACACCTTC. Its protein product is CASSQDQGDFGYTF.

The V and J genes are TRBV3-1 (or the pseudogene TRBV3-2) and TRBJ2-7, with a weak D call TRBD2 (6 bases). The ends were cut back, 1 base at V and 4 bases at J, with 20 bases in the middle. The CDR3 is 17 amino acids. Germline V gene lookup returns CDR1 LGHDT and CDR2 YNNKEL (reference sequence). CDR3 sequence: CASSQGVWGVQRYEQYF. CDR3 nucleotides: TGTGCCAGCAGCCAAGGGGTTTGGGGGGTCCAGAGGTACGAGCAGTACTTC.

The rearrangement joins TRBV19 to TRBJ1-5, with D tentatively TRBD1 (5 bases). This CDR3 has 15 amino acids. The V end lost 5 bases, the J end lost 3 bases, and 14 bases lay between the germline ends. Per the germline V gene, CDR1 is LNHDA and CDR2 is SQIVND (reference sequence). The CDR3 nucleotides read TGTGCCAGTAGTCCGTGGGGCAGGGCCAATCAGCCCCAGCATTTT. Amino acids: CASSPWGRANQPQHF.

The chain's CDR3 is CASSQDPDADYGYTF. CDR3 nucleotide sequence: TGCGCCAGCAGCCAAGACCCAGACGCGGACTATGGCTACACCTTC. The chain carries TRBV4-1 and TRBJ1-2, with D uncertain. V was pared by 0 bases and J by 3 bases, with 11 bases between. The CDR3 sequence is 15 residues long. Per germline, CDR1 MGHRA and CDR2 YSYEKL.

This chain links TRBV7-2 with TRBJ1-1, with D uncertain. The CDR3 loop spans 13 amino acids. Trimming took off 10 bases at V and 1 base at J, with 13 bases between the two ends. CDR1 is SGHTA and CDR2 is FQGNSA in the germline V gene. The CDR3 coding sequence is TGTGCCACTAATCTCCCCGGGAACACTGAAGCTTTCTTT. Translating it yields CATNLPGNTEAFF.

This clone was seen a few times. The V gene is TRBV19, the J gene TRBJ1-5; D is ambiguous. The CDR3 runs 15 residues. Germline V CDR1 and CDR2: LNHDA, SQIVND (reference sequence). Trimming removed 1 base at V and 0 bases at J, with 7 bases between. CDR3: CASSIVARSNQPQHF. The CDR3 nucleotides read TGTGCCAGTAGTATAGTAGCCCGTAGCAATCAGCCCCAGCATTTT.

As DNA, the CDR3 is TGTGCCACCAGTGCCACAGTCACAGATACGCAGTATTTT. This sequence encodes CATSATVTDTQYF. The chain employs TRBV24-1 and TRBJ2-3; D uncertain. This CDR3 is 13 amino acids long. Trimming took 5 bases from V and 2 from J, leaving 7 bases between them. The V gene's germline CDR1 is KGHDR and CDR2 SFDVKD.

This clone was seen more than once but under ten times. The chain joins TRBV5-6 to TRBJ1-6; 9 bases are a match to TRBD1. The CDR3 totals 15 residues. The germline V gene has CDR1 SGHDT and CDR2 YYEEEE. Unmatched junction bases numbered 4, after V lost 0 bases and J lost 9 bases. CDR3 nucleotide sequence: TGTGCCAGCAGCTTGGGACGGACAGGGGTTTCACCCCTCCACTTT. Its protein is CASSLGRTGVSPLHF.

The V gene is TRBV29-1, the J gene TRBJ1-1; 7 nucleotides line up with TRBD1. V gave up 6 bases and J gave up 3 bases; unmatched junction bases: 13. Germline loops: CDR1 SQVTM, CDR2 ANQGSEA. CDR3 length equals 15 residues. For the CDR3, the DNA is TGCAGCGTAGCAGGGGGTGAGTTGCTGTACACTGAAGCTTTCTTT. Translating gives CSVAGGELLYTEAFF.

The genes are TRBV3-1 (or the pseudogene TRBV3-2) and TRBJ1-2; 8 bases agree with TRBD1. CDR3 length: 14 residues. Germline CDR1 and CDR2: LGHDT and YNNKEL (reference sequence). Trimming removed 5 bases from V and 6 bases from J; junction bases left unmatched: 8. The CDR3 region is CASSATDRVNGYTF. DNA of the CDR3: TGTGCCAGCAGCGCCACGGACAGGGTGAATGGCTACACCTTC.

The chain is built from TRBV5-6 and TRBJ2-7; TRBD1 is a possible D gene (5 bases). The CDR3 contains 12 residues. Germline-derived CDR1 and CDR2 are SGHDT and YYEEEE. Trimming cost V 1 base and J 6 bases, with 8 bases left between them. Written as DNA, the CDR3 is TGTGCCAGCAGCTTGCCAGGGCCCGAGCAGTACTTC. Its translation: CASSLPGPEQYF.

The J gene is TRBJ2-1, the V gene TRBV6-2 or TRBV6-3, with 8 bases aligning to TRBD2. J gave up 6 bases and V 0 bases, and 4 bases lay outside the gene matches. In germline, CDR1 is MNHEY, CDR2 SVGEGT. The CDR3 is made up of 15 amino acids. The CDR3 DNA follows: TGTGCCAGCAGTTACTCGGGCGGGGGGCCCAATGAGCAGTTCTTC. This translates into CASSYSGGGPNEQFF.

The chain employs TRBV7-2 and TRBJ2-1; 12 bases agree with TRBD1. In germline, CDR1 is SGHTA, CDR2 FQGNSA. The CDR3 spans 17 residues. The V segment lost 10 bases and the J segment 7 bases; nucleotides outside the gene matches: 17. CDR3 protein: CATSGTGGARLVNEQFF. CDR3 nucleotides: TGTGCCACCTCCGGGACAGGGGGCGCTCGGCTCGTGAATGAGCAGTTCTTC.

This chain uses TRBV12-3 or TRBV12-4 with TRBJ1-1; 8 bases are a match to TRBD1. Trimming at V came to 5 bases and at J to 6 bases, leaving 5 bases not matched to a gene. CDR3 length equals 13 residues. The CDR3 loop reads CASSPGGDPEAFF. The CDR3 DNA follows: TGTGCCAGCAGTCCAGGGGGCGATCCTGAAGCTTTCTTT.

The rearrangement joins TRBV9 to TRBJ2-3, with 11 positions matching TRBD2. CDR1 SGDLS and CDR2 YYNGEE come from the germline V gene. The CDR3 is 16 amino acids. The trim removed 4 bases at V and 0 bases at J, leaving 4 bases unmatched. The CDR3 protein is CASSLRLAGSTDTQYF. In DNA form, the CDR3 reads TGTGCCAGCAGCTTAAGACTAGCGGGGAGCACAGATACGCAGTATTTT.

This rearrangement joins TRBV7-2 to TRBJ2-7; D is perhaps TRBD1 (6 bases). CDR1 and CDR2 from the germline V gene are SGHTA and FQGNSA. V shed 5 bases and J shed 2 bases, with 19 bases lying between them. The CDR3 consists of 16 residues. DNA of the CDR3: TGTGCCAGCAGCCCTACTCAACAGGGTGCGGCCTACGAGCAGTACTTC. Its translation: CASSPTQQGAAYEQYF.

CDR3 nucleotide sequence: TGTGCCAGCAGCCCGGACAGCGCCGGCTACGAGCAGTACTTC. Translating gives CASSPDSAGYEQYF. The chain carries TRBV9 and TRBJ2-7; tentatively, D is TRBD1 (6 bases). Germline loops: CDR1 SGDLS, CDR2 YYNGEE. V lost 4 bases, J lost 3 bases, and 14 bases lay in between. The CDR3 has 14 amino acids.

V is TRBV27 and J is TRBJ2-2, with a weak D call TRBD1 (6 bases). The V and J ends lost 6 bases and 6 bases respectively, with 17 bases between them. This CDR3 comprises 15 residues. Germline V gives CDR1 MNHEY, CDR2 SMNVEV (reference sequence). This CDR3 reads CASRRARGSAGELFF. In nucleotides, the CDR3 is TGTGCCAGCAGAAGGGCCAGGGGATCGGCCGGGGAGCTGTTTTTT.

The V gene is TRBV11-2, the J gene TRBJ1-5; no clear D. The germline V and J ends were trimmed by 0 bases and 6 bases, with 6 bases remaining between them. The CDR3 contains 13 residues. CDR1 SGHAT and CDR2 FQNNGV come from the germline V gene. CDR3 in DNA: TGTGCCAGCAGCTTAGATCTAGGTCAGCCCCAGCATTTT. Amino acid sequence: CASSLDLGQPQHF.